The 9 T cell receptor beta chains presented below share a single source sample, sequenced in a study. Adaptor-ligated barcode primers were used to amplify TRBV12-4/TRBJ1-2 clonotypes. TCRdb analysed the multiplex PCR reads with MiXCR anew, one entry per CDR3 protein. The data hold 2,700 or so distinct CDR3 sequences, with 4.5% to 5.5% observed a single time. The sample was naive CD4+ T cells sorted from blood. As to subset: naive CD4+ T cells, CD4+CD45RA+CD25-. The source of these receptors is a female donor with breast cancer.

Within the sample, this clonotype is medium-sized. The rearrangement uses TRBV12-3 or TRBV12-4 and TRBJ1-2; D gene unclear. There are 11 residues in the CDR3. Trimming cost V 5 bases and J 8 bases, with 9 bases left between them. CDR3 sequence (DNA): TGTGCCAGCAGTAGCCAACGCGGCTACACCTTC. This translates into CASSSQRGYTF.

CDR3 sequence reads: CASSLFTGTYGYTF. Here the CDR3 DNA reads TGTGCCAGCAGTTTATTTACGGGGACCTATGGCTACACCTTC. The chain couples TRBV12-3 or TRBV12-4 to TRBJ1-2; D is possibly TRBD1 (5 bases). The CDR3 extends over 14 amino acids. The V gene lost 2 bases and the J gene lost 4 bases, with 11 bases spanning the gap.

This clonotype is deemed medium-sized. The chain employs TRBV12-3 or TRBV12-4 and TRBJ1-2, with 8 bases aligning to TRBD1. This CDR3 has 15 amino acids. The V and J ends lost 5 bases and 5 bases, in that order; junction bases with no gene match: 10. This CDR3 reads CASSRRTGPAYGYTF. CDR3 bases: TGTGCCAGCAGTCGCCGGACAGGGCCCGCTTATGGCTACACCTTC.

By its share, this clonotype is medium-sized. The rearrangement joins TRBV12-3 or TRBV12-4 to TRBJ1-2, with D possibly being TRBD1 (6 bases). The CDR3 loop spans 15 amino acids. With 6 bases removed from V and 5 bases from J, the gap between germline ends came to 19 bases. The CDR3 loop reads CASSRGEGNQYGYTF. In DNA, the CDR3 is TGTGCCAGCAGCAGGGGAGAGGGGAATCAGTATGGCTACACCTTC.

Within the sample, this clonotype is medium-sized. The rearrangement joins TRBV12-3 or TRBV12-4 to TRBJ1-2, with 7 bases that match TRBD1. With 5 bases clipped from V and 8 bases from J, the junction kept 8 bases outside the gene matches. The CDR3 has 13 amino acids. The chain's CDR3 is CASSRQGWNGYTF. CDR3 nucleotide sequence: TGTGCCAGCAGTCGACAGGGTTGGAACGGCTACACCTTC.

This clonotype is labeled medium-sized. J is TRBJ1-2 and V is TRBV12-3 or TRBV12-4, with 7 bases fitting TRBD1. V shed 2 bases and J 6 bases; nucleotides not matched to a gene: 3. The CDR3 consists of 13 residues. The CDR3 here is CASSLTGVDGYTF. CDR3 DNA sequence: TGTGCCAGCAGTTTAACAGGGGTGGATGGCTACACCTTC.

There are many counts of this clonotype. V is TRBV12-3 or TRBV12-4 and J is TRBJ1-2, with D uncertain. V was shortened by 1 base and J by 5 bases, with 8 bases between the two germline ends. The CDR3 is made up of 13 amino acids. CDR3 sequence reads: CASSLGGSYGYTF. For the CDR3, the DNA is TGTGCCAGCAGTTTAGGCGGAAGTTATGGCTACACCTTC.

Within the sample, this clonotype is medium-sized. This chain joins TRBV12-3 or TRBV12-4 and TRBJ1-2; 8 bases map to TRBD1. J lost 5 bases, V lost 0 bases, and 11 bases had no gene match. The CDR3 loop spans 17 amino acids. The CDR3 DNA reads TGTGCCAGCAGTTTAGCTGGCGATCGACAGGGGATATATGGCTACACCTTC. Amino acid sequence: CASSLAGDRQGIYGYTF.

This clonotype qualifies as medium-sized. The J gene is TRBJ1-2, the V gene TRBV12-3 or TRBV12-4, with a possible D match to TRBD1 (5 bases). CDR3 length: 15 amino acids. V lost 1 base, J lost 0 bases, and 9 bases lay in between. CDR3 coding DNA: TGTGCCAGCAGTTTAGACAGGACTCCTAACTATGGCTACACCTTC. It specifies CASSLDRTPNYGYTF.